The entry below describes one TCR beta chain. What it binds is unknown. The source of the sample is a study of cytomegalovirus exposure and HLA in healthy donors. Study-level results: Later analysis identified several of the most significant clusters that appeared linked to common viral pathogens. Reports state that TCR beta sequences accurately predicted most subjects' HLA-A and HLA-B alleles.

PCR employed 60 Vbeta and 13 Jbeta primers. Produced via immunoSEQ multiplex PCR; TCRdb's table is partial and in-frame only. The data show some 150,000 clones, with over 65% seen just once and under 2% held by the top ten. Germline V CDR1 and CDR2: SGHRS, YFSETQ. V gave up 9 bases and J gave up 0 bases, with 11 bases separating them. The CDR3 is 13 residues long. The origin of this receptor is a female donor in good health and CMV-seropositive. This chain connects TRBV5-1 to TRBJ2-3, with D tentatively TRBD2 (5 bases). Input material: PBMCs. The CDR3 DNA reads TGCGCCACCTCCCGGGGTAGCACAGATACGCAGTATTTT. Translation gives CATSRGSTDTQYF.